This TCR beta chain is drawn from a study of neurological immune-mediated disorders (dated by TCRdb to the late 2010s). Notes on the research overall: Peripheral blood TCR-beta repertoires from HTLV-I-associated myelopathy (HAM/TSP) patients, multiple sclerosis patients and healthy controls were compared by UMI-based sequencing. The roughly 100 TCR-beta libraries included longitudinal samples, technical triplicates and paired sorted CD4+ and CD8+ T-cell subsets alongside PBMC samples. The cohort comprised about 68 subjects: approximately 15 HAM/TSP patients, approximately 34 multiple sclerosis patients and approximately 20 healthy controls. Overall study outcomes, separate from this receptor: No identical CDR3 amino acid sequences were shared among expanded clones across subjects, suggesting private TCR-beta repertoires in all groups. TCR clonal expansion was greatest in HAM/TSP patients and smallest in MS patients, who ranked below even healthy controls.

Measured from the cysteine to the phenylalanine, the CDR3 is 14 residues long. The entry retains the CDR3 DNA only, 42 bases that are in frame from base 1. For this chain, trimming is 7 bases at the V end and 3 bases at the J end, and the number of junction bases without a gene match is 5. For CDR1 and CDR2, the germline V gene (reference sequence) lists SGHAT and FQDESV. Healthy controls were blood bank volunteers in Maryland, USA. Libraries from unsorted PBMCs were made from 2 million PBMCs kept in RNAlater at -80 degrees C until RNA extraction. Peripheral blood underwent Ficoll-Hypaque density gradient centrifugation to isolate PBMCs, which were then cryopreserved in liquid nitrogen. This clonotype was found a few times. Its antigen remains unidentified. Base qualities are not recorded, but no much larger clone differs from it by a single base. cDNA was synthesized by template-switch 5'RACE using a primer carrying a 10-nucleotide random unique molecular identifier by which each TCR transcript was tagged. Every sequencing run covered 15-18 subjects and yielded more than 160 million TCR-beta sequences. The RNeasy kit was used to extract total RNA. Using the KAPA Real-time Library Amplification kit, TCR-beta VDJ regions were amplified with primers for the TCR constant region and the 5'RACE anchor. Sample indexes and Illumina adaptors were added in a first PCR, after which library yield was increased in a second PCR. The roughly 650 bp TCR product was size-selected on a 2% E-gel SizeSelection system after Ampure bead purification. Before pooling, libraries had their quality checked on a Bioanalyzer, their concentration measured with Qubit, and their quantity determined with the Kapa Library Quantification kit. Paired-end 2 x 150 bp sequencing of the libraries was performed on an Illumina HiSeq 2500. To increase sequence diversity, about 25-30% phiX was spiked into each library pool. Per the authors' processing: The UMI-based MiGEC pipeline processed quality-filtered reads and removed over 80% of raw TCR sequences during error correction. IMGT germline references were used for alignment of VDJ genes, and clonotypes were defined by a unique CDR3 amino acid sequence together with V-J genes. VDJtools evaluated clonal expansion, Shannon diversity and CDR3 relatedness (CalcPairwiseDistances, ClusterSamples); CLCbio workbench built phylogenetic trees. Clones with at least 8 unique UMIs were defined as expanded, with this threshold being based on coefficient-of-variation modelling across technical triplicates. TCRdb reran the public reads through fastp at Q25 and MiXCR, keeping productive beta chains. Every CDR3 protein is listed once, alongside the most common genes and DNA of its rows. The V and J calls were determined by TCRdb, not by the authors. The sample table holds tens of thousands of distinct CDR3 sequences, of which 11% were seen once. The ten top clones hold approximately 1.8% of the sample.

The sample consisted of PBMCs. The sequence was obtained from a man between 60 and 75 years old in good health. The chain couples TRBV11-1 to TRBJ2-2, with 7 junctional bases fitting TRBD2. DNA sequence: TGTGCCAGCAATGGGGGGGAGGACACCGGGGAGCTGTTTTTT. Translated, it gives CASNGGEDTGELFF.